This T cell receptor (beta chain) was identified in a study of CD8+CD57+ T cells in acquired aplastic anemia. For the study at large: On average, sorted CD4+ and CD8+ cells gave approximately 3.5 ug of DNA. General observations from the study: Patients shared just under 30 CD8+ CDR3 sequences with controls.

In patients chosen for sequencing, flow cytometry had shown CD8+CD57+ cell expansion. Each patient had severe acquired aplastic anemia. The blood sampling took place in patients who had so far received no therapy. This clonotype appeared many times. Its antigen remains unknown. CDR3 and TCR beta VDJ profiling relied on a genomic DNA template. MiXCR was run by TCRdb on the reads, yielding one entry per CDR3 protein. The repertoire holds about 160,000 distinct CDR3 sequences, with more than 45% as singletons. The CDR3 length is 15 residues. Germline lookup yields CDR1 LNHDA and CDR2 SQIVND (reference sequence). Trimming removed 4 bases at V and 4 bases at J, with 13 bases between.

The chain uses TRBV19 and TRBJ2-2, with D perhaps matching TRBD1 (6 bases). The receptor comes from a human donor with aplastic anemia. Sequencing was carried out using sorted CD4+, CD8+, or CD8+CD57+ T cells (not recorded which) from PBMCs. CDR3 in amino acids: CASSTSGAGTGELFF. In nucleotides, the CDR3 is TGTGCCAGTAGTACCTCAGGGGCGGGCACCGGGGAGCTGTTTTTT.